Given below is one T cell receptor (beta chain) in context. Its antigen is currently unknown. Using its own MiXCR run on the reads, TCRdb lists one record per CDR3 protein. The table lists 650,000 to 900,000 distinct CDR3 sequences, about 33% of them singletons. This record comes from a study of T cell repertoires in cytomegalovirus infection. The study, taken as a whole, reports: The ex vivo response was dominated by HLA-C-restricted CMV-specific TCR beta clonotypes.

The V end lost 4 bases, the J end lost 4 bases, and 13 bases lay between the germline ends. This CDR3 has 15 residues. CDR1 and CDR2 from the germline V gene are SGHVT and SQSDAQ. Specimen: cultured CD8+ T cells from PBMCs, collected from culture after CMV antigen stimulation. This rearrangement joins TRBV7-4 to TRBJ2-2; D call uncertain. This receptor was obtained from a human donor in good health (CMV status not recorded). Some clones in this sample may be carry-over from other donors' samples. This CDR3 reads CASSSTSGFTGELFF. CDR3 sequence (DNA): TGTGCCAGCAGCTCCACCAGTGGATTCACCGGGGAGCTGTTTTTT.